The present T cell receptor beta chain was sequenced within a study of blood T cell repertoires in COVID-19 (dated by TCRdb to 2020 to 2021). Study-level background: Samples from collaborators originated in the United States, Italy and Spain and spanned both the acute and convalescent phases of COVID-19. The prospective study material was composed of cDNA or gDNA derived from T cells, B-cell-depleted T cells, or PBMCs. Subjects who had been exposed to COVID-19, were actively infected with it, or had recovered from it provided the deeply sampled blood TCRbeta repertoires that made up the dataset. The repertoires were released in a freely available public database intended as a resource for research on the immune response to SARS-CoV-2. The samples were drawn from the first 160 participants of the ongoing ImmuneRACE study and from 950 to 1,500 subjects provided by 6 global collaborators. The sample metadata nearly always contained a de-identified subject ID, COVID-19 status, age in years and sex. Where available, HLA class I and class II types were taken from metadata supplied by the sample provider and were not determined by assay-based typing. Summary of the overall study and its limitations: How much clinical and demographic metadata was included differed by source and by participant, and the metadata was provided uncurated.

The collaborating institutions used their own protocols to collect whole blood in K2EDTA tubes. For TCRbeta analysis, collaborators shipped samples in one of three forms: frozen whole blood, isolated PBMCs, or DNA extracted from either of those sample types. As encoded in the germline V gene (reference sequence), CDR1 is LNHDA while CDR2 is SQIVND. V gives up 1 base and J gives up 2 bases, and the segment between their germline ends measures 9 bases. The CDR3, from cysteine to phenylalanine, totals 14 residues. Of all the DNA, just the CDR3 is kept, 42 bases in frame from base 1. TCRbeta CDR3 regions were amplified from genomic DNA using the immunoSEQ Assay, a bias-controlled multiplex PCR. The paper's data handling went like this. Nucleated cell counts per sample were estimated from amplification of reference gene primers within the assay. To quantify the absolute abundance of each unique TCRbeta CDR3 rearrangement, sequence reads were collapsed and filtered. For each sample, productive Simpson clonality was calculated as the square root of Simpson's diversity index across productive rearrangements. The immuneACCESS repertoire file appears here via TCRdb, limited to in-frame rearrangements. These files lack a portion of the clones; in checked studies, under half of the deficit traces to unresolved V genes, and the cause of the others is not known. From that table come the V and J calls and clone size; the DNA was used to work out D and trimming. For this sample the table gives a few hundred thousand clones, of which about 90% were detected only once. The ten biggest clones cover 1.2% to 1.5% of the sample.

Concerning this clone itself: Its specific antigen is unknown. The record has no base qualities; no much larger clone is one base away.

This clonotype was obtained from a man older than 75 with acute or convalescent COVID-19. The sequenced sample consisted of peripheral blood. The rearrangement joined TRBV19 to TRBJ2-7; possibly the D gene is TRBD2, per 6 matching bases. The DNA sequence reads TGTGCCAGTAGTATAGGGAGGAGGGCCTACGAGCAGTACTTC. Its protein is CASSIGRRAYEQYF.